This T cell receptor beta chain was sequenced during a study of T cells in Graves' hyperthyroidism and ophthalmopathy. Whole-study findings and limits: The model forecast ophthalmopathy, anticipating it by a median approximately 6.2 months before onset. Expanded thyroid clonotypes (above 0.001) were mostly also found in blood.

Lactation, pregnancy, other autoimmune disease or uncontrolled infection excluded patients. Amplified TCR beta CDR3 regions came from RNA transcripts. In the first-round RT-PCR of the TCR CDR3, the HTBI primer set was used. TCRdb called the multiplex PCR reads again in MiXCR, with one record for every CDR3 protein. The sample records about 700,000 distinct CDR3 sequences, 45% being singletons. This clonotype has ten or more counts. Its antigen is as yet unknown. Germline V lookup: CDR1 SGHTA, CDR2 FQGNSA. The V end lost 2 bases, the J end lost 1 base, and 8 bases lay between the germline ends. The CDR3 spans 14 residues.

The TCR was taken from an adult man with Graves' disease, either hyperthyroidism or ophthalmopathy (not recorded which). The specimen sequenced was peripheral blood or thyroid tissue (not recorded which). This chain connects TRBV7-2 to TRBJ2-5; tentatively, D is TRBD1 (6 bases). The CDR3 spells CASSLWGRQETQYF. Here the CDR3 DNA reads TGTGCCAGCAGCTTATGGGGGCGCCAAGAGACCCAGTACTTC.